This TCR beta chain was sequenced for a study of CD8 T cells in ankylosing spondylitis. Details on this clonotype: Its antigen is as yet unknown.

This CDR3 comprises 13 residues. Trimming shortened V by 1 base and J by 3 bases, and 7 bases separated the two germline ends. Germline loops: CDR1 ENHRY, CDR2 SYGVKD. Using quantitative 5'-RACE with molecular barcodes, the authors made TCR beta libraries. TCRdb fed the 5' RACE reads into MiXCR, producing one record per CDR3 protein. The repertoire holds hundreds of thousands of distinct CDR3 sequences, 17% seen once, with approximately 1% in the top ten. Study observations and caveats: Among TCR beta sequences, a motif of eight highly homologous variants appeared characteristic of ankylosing spondylitis blood. Reactive arthritis synovial fluid and blood previously showed some of these motif variants.

The chain joins TRBV10-3 to TRBJ2-7; D not certain. The specimen sequenced was blood, either unsorted or a sorted T cell fraction (not recorded which). This clonotype was obtained from a male donor with ankylosing spondylitis. The CDR3 here is CAISEWLIYEQYF. The CDR3 DNA reads as TGTGCCATCAGTGAGTGGTTGATCTACGAGCAGTACTTC.